The sequence of this T cell receptor (beta chain) was determined in a study of blood T cell repertoires in COVID-19. Across the study: The samples span acute and convalescent COVID-19 from the United States, Italy and Spain. T cells, B-cell-depleted T cells, or PBMCs provided the cDNA or gDNA that served as material.

Per the authors' pipeline: Amplifying reference gene primers gave estimates of nucleated cell counts. TCRdb's copy holds only in-frame clones and misses some; the assay was immunoSEQ multiplex PCR. That table furnishes V, J and clone size, whereas the DNA furnished D and trimming. Of over 130,000 clones in the sample, roughly four fifths were seen once. Germline CDR1 reads SGHDT; CDR2 reads YYEEEE. The CDR3 covers 19 residues. Trimming took 4 bases from V and 1 from J; bases not matched to a gene: 14. Source material: peripheral blood. The source is an elderly woman with acute or convalescent COVID-19. The rearrangement links TRBV5-6 to TRBJ2-2; 9 nucleotides match TRBD2. The CDR3 loop is CASSSTGTSSKKNTGELFF. In nucleotides, the CDR3 is TGTGCCAGCAGCAGCACCGGGACTAGCTCCAAGAAGAACACCGGGGAGCTGTTTTTT.